Following are 5 T cell receptor beta chains from one sample sequenced in a study of early T cells in non-severe SARS-CoV-2 infection. TCRdb re-called the 5' RACE reads through MiXCR, storing one row per CDR3 protein. The table includes about 110,000 distinct CDR3 sequences, more than 9.5% detected once. Sequencing input: whole blood. These receptors were obtained from an adult who was a healthcare worker with PCR-confirmed SARS-CoV-2 infection or an uninfected control (not recorded which).

This clonotype showed up many times. The CDR3 nucleotides are TGCGCCAGCAGCTCTGACAGTGTCCCCTCAGGTGGGGAGCTGTTTTTT. This translates into CASSSDSVPSGGELFF. This sequence joins TRBV5-1 and TRBJ2-2; TRBD1 might be the D (5 bases). Trimming removed 3 bases from V and 8 bases from J, with 20 bases in between. Germline lookup yields CDR1 SGHRS and CDR2 YFSETQ. CDR3 size: 16 residues.

V is TRBV29-1 and J is TRBJ2-7; 9 nucleotides line up with TRBD2. The CDR3 consists of 18 residues. CDR1 and CDR2 (germline): SQVTM, ANQGSEA. J gave up 1 base and V 7 bases, and 20 bases lay outside the gene matches. Here the CDR3 DNA reads TGCAGCGCCACCGACCCGGGTAGCGGGAGAGGAGGTTCCTACGAGCAGTACTTC. Translating it yields CSATDPGSGRGGSYEQYF.

This clonotype was found a few times. The V gene is TRBV7-8, the J gene TRBJ1-1; D not certain. Trimming took off 7 bases at V and 2 bases at J, with 14 bases between the two ends. The CDR3 is 14 amino acids. The germline V gene has CDR1 SGHVS and CDR2 FQNEAQ. In nucleotides, the CDR3 is TGTGCCAGCAACTACAGAGAAAGTAACACTGAAGCTTTCTTT. Amino acids: CASNYRESNTEAFF.

The rearrangement links TRBV7-9 to TRBJ2-1, with TRBD2 matching over 9 bases. The germline CDR1 and CDR2 sequences are SEHNR and FQNEAQ (reference sequence). The CDR3 runs 16 residues. After removal of 1 base from V and 2 bases from J, the junction contained 3 bases not matched to a gene. This CDR3 is CASSLDGGRAYNEQFF. The CDR3 DNA sequence: TGTGCCAGCAGCTTAGACGGCGGGAGGGCCTACAATGAGCAGTTCTTC.

There are many counts of this clonotype. The chain couples TRBV5-6 to TRBJ1-5; D perhaps matches TRBD1 (6 bases). Germline-derived CDR1 and CDR2 are SGHDT and YYEEEE. V was clipped by 0 bases and J by 7 bases, with 11 bases between them. This CDR3 has 14 residues. The CDR3, as DNA: TGTGCCAGCAGCTTGGAGGGGGGGAGCCAGCCCCAGCATTTT. Its protein is CASSLEGGSQPQHF.